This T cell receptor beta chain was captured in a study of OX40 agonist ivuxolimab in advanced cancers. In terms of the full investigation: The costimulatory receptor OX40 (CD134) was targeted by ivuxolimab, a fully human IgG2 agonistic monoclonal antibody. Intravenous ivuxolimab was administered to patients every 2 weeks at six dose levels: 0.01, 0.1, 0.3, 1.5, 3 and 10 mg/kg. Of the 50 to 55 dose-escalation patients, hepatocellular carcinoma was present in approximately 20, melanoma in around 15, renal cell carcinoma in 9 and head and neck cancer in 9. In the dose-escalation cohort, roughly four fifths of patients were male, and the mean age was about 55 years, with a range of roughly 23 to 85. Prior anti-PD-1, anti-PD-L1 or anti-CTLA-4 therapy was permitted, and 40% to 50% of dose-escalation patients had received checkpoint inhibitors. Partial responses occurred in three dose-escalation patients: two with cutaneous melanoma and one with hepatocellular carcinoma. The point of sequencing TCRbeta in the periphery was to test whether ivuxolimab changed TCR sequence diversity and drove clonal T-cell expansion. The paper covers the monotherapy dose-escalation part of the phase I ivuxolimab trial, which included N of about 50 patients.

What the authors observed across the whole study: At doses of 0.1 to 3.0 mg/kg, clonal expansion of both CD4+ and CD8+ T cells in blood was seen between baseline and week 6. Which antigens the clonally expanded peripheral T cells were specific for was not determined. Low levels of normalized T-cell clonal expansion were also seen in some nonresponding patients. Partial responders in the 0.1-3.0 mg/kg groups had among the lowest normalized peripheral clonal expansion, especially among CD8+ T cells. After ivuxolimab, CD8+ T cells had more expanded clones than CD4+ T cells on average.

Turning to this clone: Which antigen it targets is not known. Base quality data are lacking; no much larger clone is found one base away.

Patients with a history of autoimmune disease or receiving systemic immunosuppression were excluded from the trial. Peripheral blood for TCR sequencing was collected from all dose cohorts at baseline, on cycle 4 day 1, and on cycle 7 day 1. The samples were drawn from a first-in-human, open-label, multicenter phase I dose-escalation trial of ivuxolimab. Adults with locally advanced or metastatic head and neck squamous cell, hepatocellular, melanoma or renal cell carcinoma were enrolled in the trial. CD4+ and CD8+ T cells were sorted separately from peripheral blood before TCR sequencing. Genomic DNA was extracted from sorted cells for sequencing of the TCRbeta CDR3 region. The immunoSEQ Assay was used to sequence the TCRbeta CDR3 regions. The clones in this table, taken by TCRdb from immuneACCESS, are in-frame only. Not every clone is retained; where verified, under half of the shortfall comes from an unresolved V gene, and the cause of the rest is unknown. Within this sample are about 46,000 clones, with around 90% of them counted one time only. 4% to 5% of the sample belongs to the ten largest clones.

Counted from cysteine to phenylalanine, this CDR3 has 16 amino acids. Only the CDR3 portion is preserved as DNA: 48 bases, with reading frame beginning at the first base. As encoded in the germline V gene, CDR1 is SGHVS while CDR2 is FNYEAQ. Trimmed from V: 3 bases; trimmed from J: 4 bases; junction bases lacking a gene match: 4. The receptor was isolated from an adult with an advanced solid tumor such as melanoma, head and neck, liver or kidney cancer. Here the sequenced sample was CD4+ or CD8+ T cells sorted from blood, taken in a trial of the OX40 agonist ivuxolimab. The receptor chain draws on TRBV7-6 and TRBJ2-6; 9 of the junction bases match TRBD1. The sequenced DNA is TGTGCCAGCAGCTTGGACAGGGGTTCCGGGGCCAACGTCCTGACTTTC. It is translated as CASSLDRGSGANVLTF.